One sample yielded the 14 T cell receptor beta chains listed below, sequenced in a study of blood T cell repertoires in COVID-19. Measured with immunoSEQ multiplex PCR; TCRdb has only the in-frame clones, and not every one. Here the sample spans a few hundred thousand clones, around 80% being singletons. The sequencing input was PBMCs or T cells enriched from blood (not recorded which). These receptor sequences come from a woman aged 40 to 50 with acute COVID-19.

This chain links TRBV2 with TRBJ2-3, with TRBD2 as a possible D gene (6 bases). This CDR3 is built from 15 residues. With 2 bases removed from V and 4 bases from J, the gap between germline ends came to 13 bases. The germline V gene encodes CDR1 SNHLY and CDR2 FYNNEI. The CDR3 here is CASSESGGGADTQYF. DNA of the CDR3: TGTGCCAGCAGTGAATCCGGGGGAGGAGCAGATACGCAGTATTTT.

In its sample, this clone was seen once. CDR3 in amino acids: CASSSLGGFSNQPQHF. In DNA form, the CDR3 reads TGTGCCAGCAGCTCCCTGGGGGGGTTTAGCAATCAGCCCCAGCATTTT. The V call is TRBV5-8, the J call TRBJ1-5; D is perhaps TRBD1 (5 bases). V lost 3 bases and J 0 bases, leaving 13 bases between the germline ends. The CDR3 extends over 16 amino acids. Germline V gene sequence: CDR1 SGHTS, CDR2 YDEGEE. Drawing the rest from reference TRBV5-8 and TRBJ1-5, the complete variable domain is EAGVTQSPTHLIKTRGQQATLRCSPISGHTSVYWYQQALGLGLQFLLWYDEGEERNRGNFPPRFSGRQFPNYSSELNVNALELEDSALYLCASSSLGGFSNQPQHFGDGTRLSIL.

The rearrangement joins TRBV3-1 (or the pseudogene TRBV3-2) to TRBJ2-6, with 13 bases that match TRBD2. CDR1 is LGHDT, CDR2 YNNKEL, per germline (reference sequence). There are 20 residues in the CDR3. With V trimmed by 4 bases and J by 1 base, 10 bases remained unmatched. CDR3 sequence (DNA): TGTGCCAGCAGCCCAGACAGGACTAGCGGGAGAGCATCTGGGGCCAACGTCCTGACTTTC. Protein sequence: CASSPDRTSGRASGANVLTF.

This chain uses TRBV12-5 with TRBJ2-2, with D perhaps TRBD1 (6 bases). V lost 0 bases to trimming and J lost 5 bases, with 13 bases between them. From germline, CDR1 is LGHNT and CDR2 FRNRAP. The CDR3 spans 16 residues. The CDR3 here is CASGLVAGARTGELFF. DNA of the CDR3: TGTGCTAGTGGTTTGGTCGCAGGGGCGAGAACCGGGGAGCTGTTTTTT.

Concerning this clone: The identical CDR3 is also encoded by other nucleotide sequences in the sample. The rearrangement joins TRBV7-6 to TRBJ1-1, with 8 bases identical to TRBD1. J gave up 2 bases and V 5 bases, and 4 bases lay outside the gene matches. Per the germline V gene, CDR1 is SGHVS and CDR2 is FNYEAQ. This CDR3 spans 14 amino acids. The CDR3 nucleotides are TGTGCCAGCAGCCTTGGACAGGGCAACACTGAAGCTTTCTTT. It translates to CASSLGQGNTEAFF.

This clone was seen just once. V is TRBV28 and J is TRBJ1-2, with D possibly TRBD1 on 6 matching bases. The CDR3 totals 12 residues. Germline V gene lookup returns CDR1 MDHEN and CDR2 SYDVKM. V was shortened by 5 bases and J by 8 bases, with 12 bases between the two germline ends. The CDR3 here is CASSPTGRGYTF. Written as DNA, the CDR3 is TGTGCCAGCAGTCCCACAGGGAGAGGCTACACCTTC.

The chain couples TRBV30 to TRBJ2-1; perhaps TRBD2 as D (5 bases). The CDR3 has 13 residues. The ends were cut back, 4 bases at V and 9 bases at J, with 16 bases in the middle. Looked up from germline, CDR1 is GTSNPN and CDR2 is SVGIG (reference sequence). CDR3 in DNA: TGTGCCTGGACAGTAGGACCCGAGGGTGAGCAGTTCTTC. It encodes CAWTVGPEGEQFF.

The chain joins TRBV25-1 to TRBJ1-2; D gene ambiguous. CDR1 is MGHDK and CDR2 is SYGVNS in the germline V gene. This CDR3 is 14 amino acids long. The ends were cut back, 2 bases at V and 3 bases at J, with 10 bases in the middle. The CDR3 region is CASSEVASYYGYTF. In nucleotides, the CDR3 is TGTGCCAGCAGTGAAGTAGCCTCGTACTATGGCTACACCTTC.

The CDR3 bases are TGTGCCAGCAGTTTGTCCCGAGGTCCCTCCACCTACGAGCAGTACTTC. It specifies CASSLSRGPSTYEQYF. The chain joins TRBV28 to TRBJ2-7; D is uncertain. The germline V gene has CDR1 MDHEN and CDR2 SYDVKM. The CDR3 extends over 16 amino acids. Trimming took off 3 bases at V and 2 bases at J, with 17 bases between the two ends.

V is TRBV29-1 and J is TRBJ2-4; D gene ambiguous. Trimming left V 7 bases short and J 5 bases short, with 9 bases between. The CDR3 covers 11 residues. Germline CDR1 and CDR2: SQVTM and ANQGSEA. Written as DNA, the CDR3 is TGCAGCGGCGACTGGCAAAACATTCAGTACTTC. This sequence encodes CSGDWQNIQYF.

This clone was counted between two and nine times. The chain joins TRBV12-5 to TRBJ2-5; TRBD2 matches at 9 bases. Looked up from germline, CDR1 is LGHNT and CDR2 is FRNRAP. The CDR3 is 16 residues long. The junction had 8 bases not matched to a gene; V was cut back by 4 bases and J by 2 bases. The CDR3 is CASGSTSGGPQETQYF. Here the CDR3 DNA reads TGTGCTAGTGGTTCCACGAGCGGGGGGCCGCAAGAGACCCAGTACTTC.

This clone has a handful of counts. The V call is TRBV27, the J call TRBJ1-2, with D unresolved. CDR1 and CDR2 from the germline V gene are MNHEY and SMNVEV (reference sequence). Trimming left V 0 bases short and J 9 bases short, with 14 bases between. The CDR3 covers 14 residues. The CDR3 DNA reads TGTGCCAGCAGTTTATCCGGTCCACGAATACGCTACACCTTC. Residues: CASSLSGPRIRYTF.

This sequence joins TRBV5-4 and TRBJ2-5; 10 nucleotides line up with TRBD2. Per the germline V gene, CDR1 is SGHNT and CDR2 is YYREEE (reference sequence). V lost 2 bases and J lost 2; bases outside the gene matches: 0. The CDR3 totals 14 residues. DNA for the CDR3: TGTGCCAGCAGCTTAGCGGGGGGGCAAGAGACCCAGTACTTC. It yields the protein CASSLAGGQETQYF.

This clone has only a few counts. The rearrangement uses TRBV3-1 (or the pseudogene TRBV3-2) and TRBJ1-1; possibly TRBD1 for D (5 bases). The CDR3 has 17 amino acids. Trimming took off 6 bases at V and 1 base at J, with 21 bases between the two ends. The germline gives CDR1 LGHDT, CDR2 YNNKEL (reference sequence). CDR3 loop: CASSPKGAAYQNTEAFF. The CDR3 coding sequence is TGTGCCAGCAGTCCTAAAGGGGCAGCTTATCAGAACACTGAAGCTTTCTTT.